This T cell receptor beta chain comes out of a study of shared clonotypes between healthy human individuals. Study-wide points: When compared with the clonotypes that were shared by all four sorted-subset donors, the non-shared clonotypes turned out to have lower generation probabilities.

Deep was the level at which the assay was run. Produced via immunoSEQ multiplex PCR; TCRdb's table is partial and in-frame only. The sample carries over a million clones, 98% recorded once. The CDR3 is 15 amino acids. Germline CDR1 SGHRS, CDR2 YFSETQ. Deletions cut 0 bases from V and 3 bases from J, with 10 bases between. On this clone itself: Its antigen is not known.

The chain employs TRBV5-1 and TRBJ2-1; D is unresolved. Sequencing was carried out using naive CD4+ T cells sorted from blood. Regarding subset: CD45RA+ positively selected. The clonotype originates from a man aged 30-40 years in good health. In DNA, the CDR3 is TGCGCCAGCAGCTTGGAGTTTACCAGCTACAATGAGCAGTTCTTC. Residues: CASSLEFTSYNEQFF. The full variable domain, its missing parts supplied by reference TRBV5-1 and TRBJ2-1, is KAGVTQTPRYLIKTRGQQVTLSCSPISGHRSVSWYQQTPGQGLQFLFEYFSETQRNKGNFPGRFSGRQFSNSRSEMNVSTLELGDSALYLCASSLEFTSYNEQFFGPGTRLTVL.